Listed below are T cell receptor beta chains from one sample, sequenced in a study of CD8+CD57+ T cells in acquired aplastic anemia. TCRdb reanalysed the reads using MiXCR and keeps one entry per CDR3 protein. The repertoire includes 220,000 or so distinct CDR3 sequences, 65% of them detected once, and roughly three fifths sits in the top ten. Sequenced: sorted CD4+, CD8+, or CD8+CD57+ T cells (not recorded which) from PBMCs. The receptors come from a human donor with aplastic anemia. CDR3s include the opening cysteine and the closing phenylalanine or tryptophan. The D gene is left open where the match is weak. Clone size is not always given. Where it is, it says once, few, many or a class for expanded clones.

V: TRBV2
J: TRBJ1-2
D: -
size: -
DNA: TGTGCCAGCAGTGAAGAGGTAGCGGGCTATGGCTACACCTTC
CDR3: CASSEEVAGYGYTF

V: TRBV20-1
J: TRBJ2-1
D: TRBD1
size: -
DNA: TGCAGTGCTAGAGATCAAGGGGGACAGGGGTTGAATGAGCAGTTCTTC
CDR3: CSARDQGGQGLNEQFF

V: TRBV9
J: TRBJ2-1
D: -
size: -
DNA: TGTGCCAGCAGCCAGGAGGGGGCGAATGAGCAGTTCTTC
CDR3: CASSQEGANEQFF

V: TRBV12-3/TRBV12-4
J: TRBJ1-1
D: -
size: once
DNA: TGTGCCAGCAGTTTTAATCCCACCGGGGGGATTGAAGCTTTCTTT
CDR3: CASSFNPTGGIEAFF

V: TRBV9
J: TRBJ2-2
D: -
size: -
DNA: TGTGCCAGCAGCGTACAGAGGGCCGGGGAGCTGTTTTTT
CDR3: CASSVQRAGELFF

V: TRBV13
J: TRBJ2-7
D: -
size: -
DNA: TGTGCCAGCAGTCCCGGACCGGCCGCCTACGAGCAGTACTTC
CDR3: CASSPGPAAYEQYF

V: TRBV19
J: TRBJ2-3
D: -
size: -
DNA: TGTGCCAGTAGTATCGCCTGGGCGGGAACGGCGGGGACGCAGTATTTT
CDR3: CASSIAWAGTAGTQYF

V: TRBV7-9
J: TRBJ2-3
D: TRBD2
size: -
DNA: TGTGCCAGCAGCGAGGGACTAGCGGGGACAGATACGCAGTATTTT
CDR3: CASSEGLAGTDTQYF

V: TRBV7-3
J: TRBJ1-6
D: TRBD1
size: few
DNA: TGTGCCAGCAGCCCGGGACAGTCTAATTCACCCCTCCACTTT
CDR3: CASSPGQSNSPLHF

V: TRBV2
J: TRBJ2-7
D: TRBD2
size: -
DNA: TGTGCCAGCAGACCCGACAATCGGGGGGTCTACGAGCAGTACTTC
CDR3: CASRPDNRGVYEQYF

V: TRBV10-3
J: TRBJ2-7
D: -
size: -
DNA: TGTGCCATCAGTGAGATCGCGGACACCTACGAGCAGTACTTC
CDR3: CAISEIADTYEQYF

V: TRBV28
J: TRBJ1-2
D: -
size: -
DNA: TGTGCCAGCGTTGTGGGAATGAACTATGGCTACACCTTC
CDR3: CASVVGMNYGYTF

V: TRBV24-1
J: TRBJ2-7
D: TRBD2
size: -
DNA: TGTGCCACCAGTGACCGACTAGCGGGGTTCTACGAGCAGTACTTC
CDR3: CATSDRLAGFYEQYF

V: TRBV7-8
J: TRBJ2-1
D: -
size: once
DNA: TGTGCCAGCAGCTTAGGGGGGGCGGGGAATGAGCAGTTCTTC
CDR3: CASSLGGAGNEQFF

V: TRBV7-2
J: TRBJ2-5
D: TRBD2
size: -
DNA: TGTGCCAGCAGCAAAGGACTAGCGTACGCCGAGACCCAGTACTTC
CDR3: CASSKGLAYAETQYF

V: TRBV15
J: TRBJ2-7
D: -
size: few
DNA: TGTGCCACCAGCCGCCTTAGCGGTGGATCCTACGAGCAGTACTTC
CDR3: CATSRLSGGSYEQYF

V: TRBV28
J: TRBJ2-7
D: TRBD2
size: -
DNA: TGTGCCAGCATTGGGGGGACTAGTCTTTACGAGCAGTACTTC
CDR3: CASIGGTSLYEQYF

V: TRBV6-4
J: TRBJ2-1
D: TRBD2
size: -
DNA: TGTGCCAGCAGTGACTCGGGGGGGACCTACAATGAGCAGTTCTTC
CDR3: CASSDSGGTYNEQFF

V: TRBV15
J: TRBJ2-7
D: TRBD2
size: -
DNA: TGTGCCACCAGCCCCAATTGGGCGGGAGTGTACGAGCAGTACTTC
CDR3: CATSPNWAGVYEQYF

V: TRBV11-2
J: TRBJ2-7
D: TRBD1
size: -
DNA: TGTGCCAGCAGCTTAGCCTTTAGGGGACAGGGGACCGTCAACGAGCAGTACTTC
CDR3: CASSLAFRGQGTVNEQYF

V: TRBV2
J: TRBJ2-3
D: TRBD2
size: -
DNA: TGTGCCAGCAGGGGTCTAGCGGGCTCTACCACAGATACGCAGTATTTT
CDR3: CASRGLAGSTTDTQYF

V: TRBV15
J: TRBJ1-5
D: TRBD1
size: few
DNA: TGTGCCACCAGCAGACCATTTCCGGGACAGGGGGGGAATCAGCCCCAGCATTTT
CDR3: CATSRPFPGQGGNQPQHF

V: TRBV29-1
J: TRBJ2-3
D: TRBD1
size: -
DNA: TGCAGCGTTGGGACAGGCCCTGATACGCAGTATTTT
CDR3: CSVGTGPDTQYF

V: TRBV15
J: TRBJ2-7
D: -
size: few
DNA: TGTGCCACCAGCAGAGATACGGGGTACGAGCAGTACTTC
CDR3: CATSRDTGYEQYF

V: TRBV7-9
J: TRBJ2-7
D: -
size: few
DNA: TGTGCCAGCAGCCGCAAAGGCTCGGGAGACTACGAGCAGTACTTC
CDR3: CASSRKGSGDYEQYF

V: TRBV9
J: TRBJ1-3
D: TRBD1
size: -
DNA: TGTGCCAGCAGCGTACACGCCAGGACAGGGTCTGGAAACACCATATATTTT
CDR3: CASSVHARTGSGNTIYF

V: TRBV6-1
J: TRBJ2-1
D: -
size: -
DNA: TGTGCCAGCAGTGAACCAACTGTAGGTGGCTATGAGCAGTTCTTC
CDR3: CASSEPTVGGYEQFF

V: TRBV20-1
J: TRBJ2-7
D: -
size: -
DNA: TGCAGTGCTAGATCCTATTGGTACGAGCAGTACTTC
CDR3: CSARSYWYEQYF

V: TRBV15
J: TRBJ2-3
D: TRBD2
size: -
DNA: TGTGCCACCAGCTCCTACGGGACTAGCGACACAGATACGCAGTATTTT
CDR3: CATSSYGTSDTDTQYF

V: TRBV2
J: TRBJ1-6
D: -
size: few
DNA: TGTGCCAGCAGTGTAGGTGGAACGTGGAATTCACCCCTCCACTTT
CDR3: CASSVGGTWNSPLHF

V: TRBV7-6
J: TRBJ1-1
D: -
size: many
DNA: TGTGCCAGCAGCTCCTCCGCGGAGGCTTGGAACACTGAAGCTTTCTTT
CDR3: CASSSSAEAWNTEAFF

V: TRBV30
J: TRBJ2-7
D: -
size: -
DNA: TGTGCCTGGGACAACAGCTACGAGCAGTACTTC
CDR3: CAWDNSYEQYF

V: TRBV29-1
J: TRBJ2-3
D: -
size: -
DNA: TGCAGCCTGCGGCTCCCCCCAGATACGCAGTATTTT
CDR3: CSLRLPPDTQYF

V: TRBV20-1
J: TRBJ2-1
D: TRBD2
size: -
DNA: TGCAGTGCTATAACGACGGGAGGGCCTAGCAATGAGCAGTTCTTC
CDR3: CSAITTGGPSNEQFF

V: TRBV19
J: TRBJ1-1
D: -
size: -
DNA: TGTGCCAGTAGTGTAGGACAGCAGAACACTGAAGCTTTCTTT
CDR3: CASSVGQQNTEAFF